Here is one T cell receptor beta chain with its context. Its target is not known. Generated by immunoSEQ multiplex PCR, the TCRdb table keeps only in-frame clones and is missing some. The data contain some 2,000,000 clones, 95% of them singletons. The data originate from a study of shared clonotypes between healthy human individuals. Study outcomes and limitations: In four donors, around 4.5% of naive CD4 clonotypes appeared in common.

V was pared by 4 bases and J by 7 bases, with 8 bases of the junction left unmatched. The CDR3 length is 15 residues. CDR1 and CDR2 from the germline V gene are GTSNPN and SVGIG (reference sequence). Nashville, Tennessee was home to all donors, who were Caucasian adults. The receptor comes from a man aged 18 to 30 in good health. V gene TRBV30 combines with J gene TRBJ1-4; 11 bases match TRBD1. The sample consisted of naive CD4+ T cells sorted from blood. Subset given: CD45RA+ positively selected. CDR3 amino acids: CAWNEGQGAGEKLFF. CDR3 coding DNA: TGTGCCTGGAACGAAGGACAGGGGGCAGGTGAAAAACTGTTTTTT. The full variable domain, its missing parts supplied by reference TRBV30 and TRBJ1-4, is SQTIHQWPATLVQPVGSPLSLECTVEGTSNPNLYWYRQAAGRGLQLLFYSVGIGQISSEVPQNLSASRPQDRQFILSSKKLLLSDSGFYLCAWNEGQGAGEKLFFGSGTQLSVL.